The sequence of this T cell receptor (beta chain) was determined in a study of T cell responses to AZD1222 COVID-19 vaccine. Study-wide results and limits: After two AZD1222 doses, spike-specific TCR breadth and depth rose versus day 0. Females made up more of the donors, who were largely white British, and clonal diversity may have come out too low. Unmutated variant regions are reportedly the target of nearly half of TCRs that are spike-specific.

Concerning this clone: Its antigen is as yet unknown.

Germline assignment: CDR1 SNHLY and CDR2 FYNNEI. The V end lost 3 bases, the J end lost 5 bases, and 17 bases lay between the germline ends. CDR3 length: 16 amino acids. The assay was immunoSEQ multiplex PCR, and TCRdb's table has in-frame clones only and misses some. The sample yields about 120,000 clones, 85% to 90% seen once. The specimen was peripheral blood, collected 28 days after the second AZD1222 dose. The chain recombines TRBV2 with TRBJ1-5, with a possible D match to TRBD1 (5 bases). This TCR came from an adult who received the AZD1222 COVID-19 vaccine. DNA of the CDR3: TGTGCCAGCAGTGACCTCCCAGGGAGGATGGATCAGCCCCAGCATTTT. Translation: CASSDLPGRMDQPQHF.